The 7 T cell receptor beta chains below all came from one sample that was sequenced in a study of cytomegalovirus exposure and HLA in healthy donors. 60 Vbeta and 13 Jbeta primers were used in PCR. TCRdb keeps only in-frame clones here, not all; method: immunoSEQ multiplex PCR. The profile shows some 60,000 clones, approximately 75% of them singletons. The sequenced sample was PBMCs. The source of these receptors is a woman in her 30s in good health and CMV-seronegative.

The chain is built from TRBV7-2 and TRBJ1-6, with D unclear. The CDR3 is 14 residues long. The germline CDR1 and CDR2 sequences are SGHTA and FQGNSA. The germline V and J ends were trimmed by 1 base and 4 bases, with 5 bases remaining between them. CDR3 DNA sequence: TGTGCCAGCAGCTTAGTACAGTATAATTCACCCCTCCACTTT. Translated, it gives CASSLVQYNSPLHF.

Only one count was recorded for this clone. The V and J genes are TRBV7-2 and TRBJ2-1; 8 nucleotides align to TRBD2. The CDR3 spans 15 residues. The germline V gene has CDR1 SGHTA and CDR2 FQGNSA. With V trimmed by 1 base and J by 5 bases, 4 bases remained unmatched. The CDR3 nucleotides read TGTGCCAGCAGCTTAGTAGCGGGATTTAACAATGAGCAGTTCTTC. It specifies CASSLVAGFNNEQFF.

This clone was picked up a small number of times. The CDR3 protein is CASSFGAGTGGFEQYF. The DNA for the CDR3 is TGCGCCAGCAGCTTTGGGGCCGGGACAGGGGGCTTCGAGCAGTACTTC. The chain recombines TRBV5-1 with TRBJ2-7; TRBD1 matches 12 bases. J gave up 6 bases and V 2 bases, and 9 bases lay outside the gene matches. The V gene's germline CDR1 is SGHRS and CDR2 YFSETQ. CDR3 size: 16 residues.

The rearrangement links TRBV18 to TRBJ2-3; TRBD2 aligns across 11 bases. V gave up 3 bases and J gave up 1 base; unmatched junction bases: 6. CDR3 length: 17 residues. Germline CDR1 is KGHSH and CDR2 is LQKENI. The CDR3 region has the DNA TGTGCCAGCTCACCGGGCCTAGCGGGAGGAGGCACAGATACGCAGTATTTT. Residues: CASSPGLAGGGTDTQYF.

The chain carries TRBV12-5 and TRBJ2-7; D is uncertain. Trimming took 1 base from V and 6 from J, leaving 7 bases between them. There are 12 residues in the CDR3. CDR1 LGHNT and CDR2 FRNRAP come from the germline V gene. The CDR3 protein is CASGLERGEQYV. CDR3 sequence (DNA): TGTGCTAGTGGTTTGGAGCGAGGCGAGCAGTACGTC.

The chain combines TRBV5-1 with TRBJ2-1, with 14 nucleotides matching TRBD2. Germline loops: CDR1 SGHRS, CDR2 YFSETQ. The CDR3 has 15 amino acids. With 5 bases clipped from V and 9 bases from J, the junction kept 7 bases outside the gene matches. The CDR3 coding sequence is TGCGCCAGCAGTCTCCGACTAGCGGGGGGGGGTGAGCAGTTCTTC. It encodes CASSLRLAGGGEQFF.

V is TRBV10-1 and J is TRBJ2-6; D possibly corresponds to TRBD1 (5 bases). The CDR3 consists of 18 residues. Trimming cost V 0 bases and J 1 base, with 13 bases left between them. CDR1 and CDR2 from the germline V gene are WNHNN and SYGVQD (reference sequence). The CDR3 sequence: CASSESGRVDSGANVLTF. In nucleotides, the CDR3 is TGCGCCAGCAGTGAGTCGGGCAGGGTAGATTCTGGGGCCAACGTCCTGACTTTC.